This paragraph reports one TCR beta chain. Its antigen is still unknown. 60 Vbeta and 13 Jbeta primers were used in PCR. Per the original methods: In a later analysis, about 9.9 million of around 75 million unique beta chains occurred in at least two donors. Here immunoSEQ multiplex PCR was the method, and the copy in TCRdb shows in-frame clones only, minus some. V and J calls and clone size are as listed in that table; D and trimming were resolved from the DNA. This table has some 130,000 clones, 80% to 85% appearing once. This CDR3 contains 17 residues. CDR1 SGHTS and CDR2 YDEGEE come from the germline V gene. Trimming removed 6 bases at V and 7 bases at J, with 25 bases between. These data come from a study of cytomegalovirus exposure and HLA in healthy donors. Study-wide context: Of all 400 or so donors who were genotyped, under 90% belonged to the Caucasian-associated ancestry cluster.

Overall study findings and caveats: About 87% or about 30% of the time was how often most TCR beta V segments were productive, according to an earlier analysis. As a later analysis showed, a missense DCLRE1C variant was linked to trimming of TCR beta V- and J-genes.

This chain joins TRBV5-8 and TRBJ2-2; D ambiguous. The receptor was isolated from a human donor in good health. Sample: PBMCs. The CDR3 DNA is TGTGCCAGCACCGCCCCCCCGGGTCATACATATGGCGGGGAGCTGTTTTTT. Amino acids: CASTAPPGHTYGGELFF.